A selection of T cell receptor beta chains follows, all from one sample in a study of CD8 T cells in ankylosing spondylitis. TCRdb called the 5' RACE reads again in MiXCR, with one record for every CDR3 protein. The sample holds roughly 230,000 distinct CDR3 sequences, 15% to 20% seen once. Sample: blood, either unsorted or a sorted T cell fraction (not recorded which). Receptors were obtained from a male donor with ankylosing spondylitis or in good health (not recorded which). CDR3s include the opening cysteine and the closing phenylalanine or tryptophan. A D gene is named only where the DNA matches it firmly. Some rows have no size entry. The others give once, few or many, or a class for an expanded clone.

v_call: TRBV5-1
clone_size: many
d_call: TRBD2
j_call: TRBJ2-7
cdr3_nt: TGCGCCAGCAGTTTCCTAGCGGACGAGCAGTACTTC
cdr3_aa: CASSFLADEQYF

v_call: TRBV7-2
clone_size: -
d_call: -
j_call: TRBJ2-3
cdr3_nt: TGTGCCAGCAGCTTAGTTACCAACGGTTGGGATACGCAGTATTTT
cdr3_aa: CASSLVTNGWDTQYF

v_call: TRBV12-3/TRBV12-4
clone_size: -
d_call: TRBD1
j_call: TRBJ2-5
cdr3_nt: TGTGCCAGCAGCACCCGGACAGGGCAAGAGACCCAGTACTTC
cdr3_aa: CASSTRTGQETQYF

v_call: TRBV7-6
clone_size: many
d_call: -
j_call: TRBJ1-5
cdr3_nt: TGTGCCAGCAGCTTAGGGGGTTCTGGGCCCCAGCATTTT
cdr3_aa: CASSLGGSGPQHF

v_call: TRBV11-2
clone_size: -
d_call: -
j_call: TRBJ1-4
cdr3_nt: TGTGCCAGCAGCTTAAACGAAGGAGTTGAAAAACTGTTTTTT
cdr3_aa: CASSLNEGVEKLFF

v_call: TRBV4-1
clone_size: -
d_call: -
j_call: TRBJ2-3
cdr3_nt: TGCGCCAGCAGCCAAGAGGGCTACCAAGATACGCAGTATTTT
cdr3_aa: CASSQEGYQDTQYF

v_call: TRBV4-1
clone_size: -
d_call: TRBD2
j_call: TRBJ2-3
cdr3_nt: TGCGCCAGCAGCCAAGTGACAATAGCGGGAGGGCCGACAGATACGCAGTATTTT
cdr3_aa: CASSQVTIAGGPTDTQYF

v_call: TRBV12-3/TRBV12-4
clone_size: few
d_call: -
j_call: TRBJ1-5
cdr3_nt: TGTGCCAGCACCCTAGCGGGATTCCATCAGCCCCAGCATTTT
cdr3_aa: CASTLAGFHQPQHF

v_call: TRBV6-2/TRBV6-3
clone_size: few
d_call: TRBD1
j_call: TRBJ2-2
cdr3_nt: TGTGCCAGCAGAACAGGGGTCGCGAACACCGGGGAGCTGTTTTTT
cdr3_aa: CASRTGVANTGELFF

v_call: TRBV20-1
clone_size: many
d_call: -
j_call: TRBJ2-7
cdr3_nt: TGCAGTGCTAGAGATGGAACTAGCTCCTACGAGCAGTACTTC
cdr3_aa: CSARDGTSSYEQYF